This is a list of T cell receptor beta chains from one sample in a study of T cell responses to AZD1222 COVID-19 vaccine. TCRdb's copy holds only in-frame clones and misses some; the assay was immunoSEQ multiplex PCR. The profile shows tens of thousands of clones, approximately 88% of them singletons. Sequenced here: peripheral blood, sampled on day 0 of AZD1222 vaccination. The receptors derive from an adult in good health. Each CDR3 is given with its conserved first and last residue. Fields, in order: V gene, J gene, CDR3 protein.

V: TRBV12-3/TRBV12-4
J: TRBJ1-2
CDR3: CASRRDIYGYTF

V: TRBV25-1
J: TRBJ2-7
CDR3: CASSETGGVTKQYF

V: TRBV5-6
J: TRBJ1-1
CDR3: CASSFYREMVGAEAFF

V: TRBV5-1
J: TRBJ2-5
CDR3: CASRRAGGVETQYF

V: TRBV7-9
J: TRBJ1-1
CDR3: CASSPRQASRTEAFF

V: TRBV29-1
J: TRBJ1-1
CDR3: CSVARAPGTEAFF

V: TRBV29-1
J: TRBJ1-1
CDR3: CSVEDPWRQGKNTEAFF

V: TRBV11-3
J: TRBJ2-5
CDR3: CASSSRLAGVPETQYF

V: TRBV7-8
J: TRBJ1-5
CDR3: CASSFGQGAVQPQHF

V: TRBV7-6
J: TRBJ2-3
CDR3: CASSLAADTQYF

V: TRBV5-6
J: TRBJ2-5
CDR3: CASSSIETQYF

V: TRBV5-8
J: TRBJ2-2
CDR3: CASTPWEGRTGELFF

V: TRBV2
J: TRBJ2-2
CDR3: CASSGTSGSTAGELFF

V: TRBV7-8
J: TRBJ1-3
CDR3: CASSNRDSDSGNTIYF

V: TRBV11-2
J: TRBJ2-7
CDR3: CASSLEGTIDSYEQYF

V: TRBV6-1
J: TRBJ1-2
CDR3: CASSENRGLGGYTF

V: TRBV12-3/TRBV12-4
J: TRBJ1-1
CDR3: CASSSGYTEAFF

V: TRBV4-2
J: TRBJ2-6
CDR3: CASSQEIYSGANVLTF

V: TRBV5-1
J: TRBJ1-6
CDR3: CASSLTPRGNNSPLHF

V: TRBV6-4
J: TRBJ2-1
CDR3: CASSDDLGTPLNEQFF

V: TRBV4-1
J: TRBJ2-7
CDR3: CASSQDFTGQYF

V: TRBV28
J: TRBJ1-1
CDR3: CASSRAVTGRTEAFF

V: TRBV30
J: TRBJ2-3
CDR3: CAWDQDDRRPTDTQYF